This passage covers 9 T cell receptor beta chains from one sample sequenced in a study of T cell responses to AZD1222 COVID-19 vaccine. TCRdb's table, derived via immunoSEQ multiplex PCR, lists solely in-frame clones and lacks some. The data contain some 80,000 clones, roughly 80% of them singletons. The starting material was peripheral blood, obtained 28 days after the second dose of the MenACWY control vaccine. Receptors were obtained from an adult who received the MenACWY meningococcal vaccine as a control.

This clone was found once. The chain employs TRBV3-1 (or the pseudogene TRBV3-2) and TRBJ2-7; the D gene is possibly TRBD2 (6 bases). Trimming shortened V by 3 bases and J by 2 bases, and 11 bases separated the two germline ends. The germline V gene encodes CDR1 LGHDT and CDR2 YNNKEL (reference sequence). This CDR3 contains 14 residues. CDR3 DNA: TGTGCCAGCAGCCACCTAGCGCTACCCTACGAGCAGTACTTC. It translates to CASSHLALPYEQYF.

This clone was observed a few times. The chain links TRBV5-1 to TRBJ1-1, with 7 bases matching TRBD1. The germline V gene encodes CDR1 SGHRS and CDR2 YFSETQ. This CDR3 comprises 14 residues. V was clipped by 3 bases and J by 6 bases; unmatched bases: 8. CDR3 sequence reads: CASSWIQGSAEAFF. The CDR3 DNA reads as TGCGCCAGCAGCTGGATACAGGGGAGCGCTGAAGCTTTCTTT.

The CDR3 region has the DNA TGTGCCAGTGGGCAGTTTACGACCGGGGAGCTGTTTTTT. Translating it yields CASGQFTTGELFF. V gene TRBV19 combines with J gene TRBJ2-2, with D unresolved. The CDR3 has 13 amino acids. CDR1 LNHDA and CDR2 SQIVND come from the germline V gene (reference sequence). Trimming pared 8 bases from V and 5 bases from J, leaving 12 bases between.

This sequence joins TRBV5-6 and TRBJ1-1; TRBD1 matches at 7 bases. Trimming cost V 5 bases and J 3 bases; bases outside gene matches: 4. The CDR3 covers 13 residues. The germline V gene has CDR1 SGHDT and CDR2 YYEEEE. The CDR3 loop is CASSQTGDTEAFF. The CDR3 DNA follows: TGTGCCAGCAGTCAAACAGGGGACACTGAAGCTTTCTTT.

This clone was detected only a few times. The chain recombines TRBV6-5 with TRBJ2-5, with D possibly TRBD1 on 6 matching bases. Germline V gene sequence: CDR1 MNHEY, CDR2 SVGAGI. The CDR3 has 13 amino acids. V was cut by 6 bases and J by 2 bases, with 10 bases left in between. CDR3 amino acids: CASRGRGQETQYF. Written as DNA, the CDR3 is TGTGCCAGCAGGGGCAGGGGTCAAGAGACCCAGTACTTC.

This chain connects TRBV29-1 to TRBJ2-1, with 14 nucleotides matching TRBD2. Germline assignment: CDR1 SQVTM and CDR2 ANQGSEA. The CDR3 runs to 13 residues. V lost 7 bases, J lost 8 bases, and 4 bases stayed unmatched. The CDR3 nucleotides read TGCAGCGCATCGGGACTAGCGGGAGATGAGCAGTTCTTC. Translation gives CSASGLAGDEQFF.

The V call is TRBV15, the J call TRBJ2-7; the D gene is possibly TRBD2 (6 bases). From germline, CDR1 is LNHNV and CDR2 YYDKDF (reference sequence). The CDR3 spans 15 residues. Trimming shortened V by 2 bases and J by 5 bases, and 16 bases separated the two germline ends. In DNA, the CDR3 is TGTGCCACCAGCAGATTTGGCCTAGCGCTGAACGAGCAGTACTTC. Translating it yields CATSRFGLALNEQYF. Full variable domain (rest looked up from reference TRBV15 and TRBJ2-7): DAMVIQNPRYQVTQFGKPVTLSCSQTLNHNVMYWYQQKSSQAPKLLFHYYDKDFNNEADTPDNFQSRRPNTSFCFLDIRSPGLGDTAMYLCATSRFGLALNEQYFGPGTRLTVT.

V and J are TRBV5-1 and TRBJ2-7, with D possibly being TRBD2 (6 bases). The CDR3 extends over 14 amino acids. Germline V gene lookup returns CDR1 SGHRS and CDR2 YFSETQ. V shed 4 bases and J shed 6 bases, with 17 bases lying between them. CDR3 DNA sequence: TGCGCCAGCAGCCTCTCTCCGCACGGGGGCGAGCAGTACTTC. Translated, it gives CASSLSPHGGEQYF.

The V gene is TRBV6-1, the J gene TRBJ1-6; D possibly corresponds to TRBD1 (5 bases). The CDR3 is 13 amino acids. The germline CDR1 and CDR2 sequences are MNHNS and SASEGT. The V end was cut by 3 bases, the J end by 10 bases, with 10 bases between. The CDR3 region has the DNA TGTGCCAGCAGTGACAGGGATGGGTCACCCCTCCACTTT. Its protein product is CASSDRDGSPLHF.